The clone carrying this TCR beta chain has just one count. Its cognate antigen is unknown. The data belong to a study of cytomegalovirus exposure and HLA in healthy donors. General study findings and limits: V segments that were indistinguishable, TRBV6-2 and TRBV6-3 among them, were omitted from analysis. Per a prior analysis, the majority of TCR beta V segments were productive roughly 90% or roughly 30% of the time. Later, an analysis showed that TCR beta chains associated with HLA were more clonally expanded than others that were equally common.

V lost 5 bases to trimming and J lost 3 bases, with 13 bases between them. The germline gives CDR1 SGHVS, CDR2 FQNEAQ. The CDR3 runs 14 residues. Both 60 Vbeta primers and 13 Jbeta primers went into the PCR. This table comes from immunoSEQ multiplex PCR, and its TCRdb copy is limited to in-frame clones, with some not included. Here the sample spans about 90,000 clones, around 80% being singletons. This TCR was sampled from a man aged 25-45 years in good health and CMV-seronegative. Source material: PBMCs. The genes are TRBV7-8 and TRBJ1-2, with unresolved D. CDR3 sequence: CASSPAQDHYGYTF. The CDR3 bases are TGTGCCAGCAGCCCAGCCCAGGATCACTATGGCTACACCTTC. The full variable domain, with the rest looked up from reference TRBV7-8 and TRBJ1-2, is GAGVSQSPRYKVAKRGQDVALRCDPISGHVSLFWYQQALGQGPEFLTYFQNEAQLDKSGLPSDRFFAERPEGSVSTLKIQRTQQEDSAVYLCASSPAQDHYGYTFGSGTRLTVV.